A selection of T cell receptor beta chains follows, all from one sample in a study of early T cells in non-severe SARS-CoV-2 infection. TCRdb recomputed calls from the 5' RACE reads with MiXCR, one row per CDR3 protein. The sample shows 75,000 or so distinct CDR3 sequences, about 10% of them seen only once. This specimen was whole blood, taken at baseline. Every receptor here comes from an adult who was a healthcare worker with PCR-confirmed SARS-CoV-2 infection or an uninfected control (not recorded which). CDR3s include the opening cysteine and the closing phenylalanine or tryptophan. A D gene is named only where the DNA matches it firmly.

d_gene	v_gene	j_gene	len	CDR3aa
NA	TRBV11-2	TRBJ1-3	14	CASSFAVSGNTIYF
NA	TRBV7-6	TRBJ2-3	16	CASSWGFDSSTDTQYF
TRBD2	TRBV7-6	TRBJ2-3	13	CASSRGGTDTQYF
TRBD1	TRBV6-1	TRBJ2-5	15	CASSVTGGRQETQYF
NA	TRBV29-1	TRBJ2-6	14	CSVVEVSGANVLTF
NA	TRBV29-1	TRBJ2-2	14	CSVGRTADPGELFF
TRBD2	TRBV7-2	TRBJ2-7	15	CASSLRTSGAYEQYF
NA	TRBV7-3	TRBJ2-2	15	CASSRTGASSGELFF
TRBD1	TRBV6-6	TRBJ2-1	14	CASSSGQASNEQFF
TRBD1	TRBV18	TRBJ2-7	15	CASSLGTVGSYEQYF
NA	TRBV4-1	TRBJ2-1	11	CASSQGHEQFF
NA	TRBV11-3	TRBJ1-3	14	CASSAGSSGNTIYF
NA	TRBV18	TRBJ2-7	14	CASSPPGGSYEQYF
NA	TRBV29-1	TRBJ2-3	15	CSVGSSAGGTDTQYF
TRBD1	TRBV6-2/TRBV6-3	TRBJ2-1	16	CASSYAMGTGDNEQFF
TRBD1	TRBV5-1	TRBJ1-2	17	CASSFGGTGGLRYGYTF
NA	TRBV10-3	TRBJ1-3	14	CAIRRESSGNTIYF
NA	TRBV7-2	TRBJ2-1	14	CASSLEGGNYEQFF
TRBD1	TRBV3-1	TRBJ2-1	16	CASSPTGVRPNNEQFF
NA	TRBV3-1	TRBJ1-6	15	CASSQDYRDFSPLHF
NA	TRBV19	TRBJ1-1	13	CASSINTYTEAFF
TRBD2	TRBV5-1	TRBJ2-3	16	CASSLSAGGFTDTQYF
NA	TRBV27	TRBJ2-3	15	CASRQWGSYTDTQYF
NA	TRBV7-8	TRBJ1-5	14	CASSLARGGQPQHF
NA	TRBV10-1	TRBJ2-3	13	CASSPTDLDTQYF
NA	TRBV3-1	TRBJ2-7	13	CASSQATSNEQYF
TRBD1	TRBV9	TRBJ1-2	16	CASSIISGTGVDGYTF
NA	TRBV27	TRBJ2-7	13	CASRRTYSYEQYF
TRBD1	TRBV3-1	TRBJ1-2	13	CASSLDRAHGYTF
NA	TRBV5-1	TRBJ2-7	14	CASSLGQGFHEQYF
TRBD2	TRBV19	TRBJ2-1	15	CASSIAAGDYNEQFF
NA	TRBV11-2	TRBJ2-3	12	CASSPTADTQYF
TRBD2	TRBV20-1	TRBJ2-7	14	CSAMGLAGPYEQYF
NA	TRBV27	TRBJ1-1	15	CASSSLVSLNTEAFF
TRBD2	TRBV28	TRBJ2-1	15	CASSSLAGGINEQFF
TRBD2	TRBV6-2/TRBV6-3	TRBJ2-3	16	CASSGWGLAVTDTQYF
TRBD2	TRBV7-9	TRBJ2-7	15	CASSAGTSGTYEQYF
NA	TRBV7-3	TRBJ2-7	14	CASSAQGGSYEQYF
NA	TRBV6-2/TRBV6-3	TRBJ1-5	15	CASSHLGVSNQPQHF
TRBD1	TRBV7-8	TRBJ1-2	14	CASSTHRDRSVYTF
TRBD2	TRBV7-2	TRBJ2-5	17	CASSLVAGGARLKTQYF
NA	TRBV28	TRBJ2-3	18	CASSSYSGDTSSTDTQYF
NA	TRBV12-3/TRBV12-4	TRBJ2-7	11	CASSARSEQYF
NA	TRBV7-9	TRBJ1-3	15	CASSLTRSSGNTIYF
NA	TRBV7-9	TRBJ2-7	16	CASSLARGGHSYEQYF
NA	TRBV10-2	TRBJ2-3	15	CASRDVIHSTDTQYF